This TCR beta chain was sequenced during a study of OX40 agonist ivuxolimab in advanced cancers. As for the study in general: At doses from 0.01 to 10 mg/kg, patients were given intravenous ivuxolimab every 2 weeks. The dose-escalation group included hepatocellular carcinoma, melanoma, renal cell carcinoma and head and neck cancer. Whole-study findings and limits: Among patients with partial responses at 0.1-3.0 mg/kg, clonal expansion was among the lowest.

At baseline, cycle 4 day 1, and cycle 7 day 1, blood was sampled. After removal of 5 bases from V and 7 bases from J, the junction contained 6 bases not matched to a gene. Germline V gene sequence: CDR1 GTSNPN, CDR2 SVGIG (reference sequence). The CDR3 consists of 12 residues. About this clone: Its antigen remains unidentified.

Profiling relied on immunoSEQ multiplex PCR, and the TCRdb table lists in-frame clones only, not all of them. The data contain about 66,000 clones, 87% of them singletons. The rearrangement links TRBV30 to TRBJ1-2, with 8 bases that match TRBD1. The clonotype was recovered from an adult with an advanced solid tumor such as melanoma, head and neck, liver or kidney cancer. This sample comprised CD4+ or CD8+ T cells sorted from blood, obtained in a trial of the OX40 agonist ivuxolimab. CDR3 DNA: TGTGCCTGGGGCAGGGGGCTGGGTGGCTACACCTTC. Translated: CAWGRGLGGYTF.